The rows below give T cell receptor beta chains drawn from one sample of a study of response to subunit inactivated influenza vaccine. TCRdb used MiXCR to reprocess the RT-PCR reads, holding one entry per CDR3 protein. The data show 700,000 to 900,000 distinct CDR3 sequences, about 20% seen once. The specimen comprised PBMCs from blood, sampled about 5 days after vaccination. Every receptor here comes from a man in his forties or fifties who received an inactivated influenza vaccine. The CDR3 runs from the conserved cysteine through the conserved F or W. Each record gives: D gene, J gene, V gene, CDR3 protein. D genes are given only for firm matches.

>NA|TRBJ2-2|TRBV6-6
CASSYGGGELFF
>NA|TRBJ2-1|TRBV25-1
CASGAEGHRNKQFF
>NA|TRBJ2-1|TRBV5-1
CASSLIGYGTRSYNEQFF
>NA|TRBJ2-5|TRBV7-8
CASSLNSGLETQYF
>NA|TRBJ1-6|TRBV5-5
CASSLYEEGNSPLHF
>NA|TRBJ1-6|TRBV4-1
CASSQDLLKSPLHF
>NA|TRBJ2-3|TRBV7-9
CASTDAPHASTDTQYF
>TRBD2|TRBJ2-3|TRBV27
CASSPGTSGATDTQYF
>TRBD1|TRBJ2-7|TRBV19
CASSANPGQAYEQYF
>TRBD2|TRBJ2-1|TRBV10-2
CASSVAGPINEQFF
>NA|TRBJ2-7|TRBV2
CASSEGLAGYF
>NA|TRBJ1-2|TRBV28
CASSRDTGYTF
>NA|TRBJ2-5|TRBV3-1
CAISLLTGAVTQYF
>TRBD2|TRBJ2-1|TRBV9
CASSVGLAGFNEQFF
>TRBD1|TRBJ2-1|TRBV6-2/TRBV6-3
CASSNRQGAVYNEQFF
>NA|TRBJ2-7|TRBV5-1
CASSSGTLRESSYEQCF
>TRBD1|TRBJ2-5|TRBV29-1
CSVARGHSTSGGQYF
>NA|TRBJ1-5|TRBV12-3/TRBV12-4
CASSFFSDQPQHF
>NA|TRBJ2-3|TRBV7-9
CASRLGLNTDTQYF
>TRBD2|TRBJ2-7|TRBV14
CASSQGTSPRVEQYF
>TRBD2|TRBJ2-5|TRBV20-1
CSSTGTSGQTRETQYF
>NA|TRBJ2-1|TRBV20-1
CSALDGRSNEQFF
>TRBD2|TRBJ2-2|TRBV7-9
CASSLKRGGTGELFF
>NA|TRBJ1-2|TRBV5-6
CASSISTGVPYTF
>NA|TRBJ2-6|TRBV12-3/TRBV12-4
CASSRVSSGANVLTF
>NA|TRBJ1-1|TRBV20-1
CSARQGVTEAFF
>NA|TRBJ2-7|TRBV5-6
CASSLGPHYEQYF
>NA|TRBJ2-5|TRBV11-2
CASSLLRGTNTGTQYF
>NA|TRBJ2-3|TRBV7-2
CASRKITDTQYF
>NA|TRBJ2-5|TRBV29-1
CSVRGINQETQYF
>NA|TRBJ1-6|TRBV11-1
CASSPAPGGSSYNSPLHF
>NA|TRBJ1-5|TRBV18
CASSPIPGGQPQHF
>NA|TRBJ2-5|TRBV3-1
CASSQITETQYF
>NA|TRBJ2-2|TRBV5-1
CASSTHRDTGELFF
>NA|TRBJ2-7|TRBV20-1
CSARGGRTVSSYEQYF
>NA|TRBJ1-1|TRBV29-1
CSVASDLWNTEAFF
>NA|TRBJ2-3|TRBV7-3
CASSFRGVNTDTQYF
>NA|TRBJ2-3|TRBV6-1
CASSPQTENTDTQYF
>NA|TRBJ2-3|TRBV10-3
CAISESTPTDTQYF
>NA|TRBJ2-5|TRBV7-8
CASSPTRVALLETQYF
>NA|TRBJ2-3|TRBV5-1
CASSAGRGRVKHTDTQYF
>TRBD1|TRBJ2-7|TRBV28
CASRNPRGYEQYF
>NA|TRBJ2-1|TRBV6-5
CASSYYKSRSSYNEQFF
>NA|TRBJ1-1|TRBV27
CASSMWGGSYTEAFF
>NA|TRBJ2-5|TRBV4-3
CASSQEIRETQYF
>TRBD2|TRBJ2-7|TRBV24-1
CATGASGLNEQYF
>TRBD2|TRBJ2-7|TRBV18
CASSPLAGRAYEQYF
>NA|TRBJ2-1|TRBV5-1
CASSRQPNSYNEQFF